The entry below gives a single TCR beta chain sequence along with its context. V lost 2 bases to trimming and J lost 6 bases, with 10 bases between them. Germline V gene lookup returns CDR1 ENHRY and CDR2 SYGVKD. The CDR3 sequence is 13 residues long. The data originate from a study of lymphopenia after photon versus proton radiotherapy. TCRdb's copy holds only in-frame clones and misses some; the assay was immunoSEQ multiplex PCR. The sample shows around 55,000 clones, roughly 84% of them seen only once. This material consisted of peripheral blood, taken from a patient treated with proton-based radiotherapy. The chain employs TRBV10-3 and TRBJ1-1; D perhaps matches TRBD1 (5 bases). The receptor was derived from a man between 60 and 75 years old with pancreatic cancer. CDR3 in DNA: TGTGCCATCAGTGAGCTTGGGGCCTCTGAAGCTTTCTTT. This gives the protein CAISELGASEAFF.